What follows describes a single TCR beta chain. The study ran the assay at deep level. Measured with immunoSEQ multiplex PCR; TCRdb has only the in-frame clones, and not every one. Of hundreds of thousands of clones listed, around 74% were seen once; the top ten hold less than 2%. This entry is derived from a study of shared clonotypes between healthy human individuals. Study overall: Each donor's CD4 naive and CD4 memory cells filled three plates apiece, CD8 naive two, and CD8 memory one.

This CDR3 has 14 amino acids. V lost 4 bases to trimming and J lost 3 bases; unmatched junction nucleotides: 3. Germline CDR1 is SEHNR and CDR2 is FQNEAQ (reference sequence). Sequencing was carried out using memory CD4+ T cells sorted from blood. Noted subset: CD45RA-negative fraction. The sequence came from a woman in her 30s in good health. V gene TRBV7-9 combines with J gene TRBJ1-1, with 9 bases identical to TRBD1. CDR3 residues: CASSSQGAYTEAFF. The CDR3 nucleotides read TGTGCCAGCAGCTCACAGGGGGCGTACACTGAAGCTTTCTTT.